This T cell receptor (beta chain) was identified during a study of cytomegalovirus exposure and HLA in healthy donors. Whole-study findings and limits: Most TCR sequences proved rare, with some public TCRs found in many donors.

This PCR relied on a set of 60 Vbeta primers and 13 Jbeta primers. Using immunoSEQ multiplex PCR, the repertoire was profiled, and TCRdb retains in-frame clones only, with some absent. The table records about 200,000 clones, around nine tenths of them present only once. Germline V gene lookup returns CDR1 SGDLS and CDR2 YYNGEE. V lost 0 bases, J lost 6 bases, and 13 bases lay in between. CDR3 length: 14 amino acids. With regard to this clone: Its target is unknown.

The chain combines TRBV9 with TRBJ2-7, with D perhaps TRBD1 (6 bases). This TCR was sampled from a young woman in good health and CMV-seronegative. Input material: PBMCs. Here the CDR3 DNA reads TGTGCCAGCAGCGTAGACGGGACATACTCCGAGCAGTACTTC. This encodes CASSVDGTYSEQYF.